This T cell receptor beta chain was identified during a study of PD-L1 blockade in urothelial cancer (dated by TCRdb to 2016 to 2017). Regarding the research as a whole: Therapy was started in about 2014 for all patients, and atezolizumab 1,200 mg was administered intravenously every 3 weeks. TCR sequencing covered pretreatment tumor samples and matched, serially collected peripheral blood taken before and after atezolizumab treatment. Durable clinical benefit was defined as a progression-free survival longer than 6 months, and TCR features were additionally tested against progression-free survival and overall survival. In the same patients, pretreatment tumors underwent whole exome sequencing and RNA sequencing in addition to TCR sequencing. Somatic, immune and clinical correlates of response to PD-L1 blockade with atezolizumab in urothelial cancer were the focus of an exploratory multi-omic analysis. Durable clinical benefit was achieved by nine patients and was not achieved by 20 patients. About 90% of the roughly 30 patients were identified as males with urothelial cancer of bladder origin, and a prior smoking history was reported by 18 of 29 patients. A median of roughly 140,000 T cells and some 82,000 unique TCRs was obtained from blood samples, and a median clonality of approximately 0.086 was observed. An ECOG performance status of 0 or 1 was recorded for the patients, and 0 to 3 prior chemotherapy regimens had been received by the patients. Blood samples were analyzed at 3 weeks after treatment start (second dose) and at 6 weeks after treatment start. Pretreatment blood TCR-seq was available for about 27 patients, at least one posttreatment blood collection was obtained for about 24 patients, and tumor TCR-seq was available for about 24 patients. What the study reported, not specific to this receptor: Small sample size (n of about 30) and many exploratory analyses mean the results are intended to be hypothesis-generating. Greater expansion of tumor-associated TCR clones in peripheral blood 3 weeks after the start of treatment was observed in patients with durable benefit (n ≈ 22, p = 0.022). Improved progression-free and overall survival was associated with having pretreatment peripheral blood TCR clonality below the median.

A note on this clone: The clone's antigen remains unknown. No base quality values were provided; no much bigger clone lies one nucleotide off.

Spanning cysteine to phenylalanine, the CDR3 consists of 16 amino acids. Only CDR3 DNA is held: 48 bases, read in frame from base 1. Trimmed from V: 1 base; trimmed from J: 7 bases; junction bases lacking a gene match: 9. According to the germline V gene, CDR1 reads LGHNA and CDR2 reads YNFKEQ. The cohort comprised fewer than 35 patients with locally advanced or metastatic urothelial carcinoma treated at Memorial Sloan Kettering on a trial protocol. Peripheral blood mononuclear cells were collected pretreatment and during treatment, at between 1 and 8 total time points per patient. The Qiagen DNeasy Blood extraction kit was used to purify genomic DNA from total PBMCs and tumor samples. PBMCs were collected pretreatment and during treatment, and were isolated and stored as previously described. Synthetic TCR analog templates were spiked into each PCR so that absolute template abundance could be estimated from read counts. TCRbeta CDR3 regions were amplified from genomic DNA with bias-controlled V and J gene primers using the immunoSEQ assay. Rearranged TCRbeta segments were sequenced at approximately 20X coverage. The paper's data handling went like this. Clustering was used to correct sequencing errors, and CDR3s were annotated against IMGT to assign V, D and J genes. Downstream analyses used only productive TCRbeta rearrangements and left out out-of-frame or stop-codon sequences. Clonality was computed as one minus Shannon entropy normalized by the log of the number of unique productive sequences. Fisher's exact test with Benjamini-Hochberg correction, at a threshold of adjusted p below 0.01, was used to find clones that differed between time points or between blood and tumor. The immuneACCESS repertoire file appears here via TCRdb, limited to in-frame rearrangements. These files lack a portion of the clones; in checked studies, under half of the deficit traces to unresolved V genes, and the cause of the others is not known. D and trimming come from the DNA, and the V and J calls and clone size come from that table. The sample yields 45,000 to 50,000 clones; approximately 88% were counted once. Jointly, the top ten make up about 4% of the sample.

The chain is assembled from TRBV4-2 and TRBJ2-1, with 8 bases aligning to TRBD2. This sequence originates from a man at least 80 years old with urothelial cancer. The sequencing here drew on PBMCs, taken around atezolizumab (anti-PD-L1) treatment. The CDR3 reads as follows: CASSQGTSQLDNEQFF. In nucleotides, the sequence is TGTGCCAGCAGCCAAGGGACTAGCCAACTTGATAATGAGCAGTTCTTC.